What follows describes a single T cell receptor (beta chain). The data are from a study of blood T cell repertoires in COVID-19. Study context: Specimens from acute and convalescent COVID-19 originated in the United States, Italy and Spain. From T cells, B-cell-depleted T cells, or PBMCs came the material, which was cDNA or gDNA.

Assay used: immunoSEQ multiplex PCR; TCRdb lists only in-frame clones, some missing. This table holds roughly 220,000 clones, over 75% found once. This CDR3 comprises 13 residues. Germline V gives CDR1 LGHDT, CDR2 YNNKEL (reference sequence). V dropped 0 bases and J dropped 8 bases, with 9 bases sitting between them. Grouping used clinical history reported by participants in a survey and questionnaire. The rearrangement joins TRBV3-1 (or the pseudogene TRBV3-2) to TRBJ2-3; D unresolved. This TCR came from a man in his thirties or forties with acute COVID-19. Material: PBMCs or T cells enriched from blood (not recorded which). CDR3 sequence reads: CASSQDPRGTQYF. The CDR3 nucleotides read TGTGCCAGCAGCCAAGATCCGCGTGGTACGCAGTATTTT.